This T cell receptor (beta chain) was identified during a study of blood T cell repertoires in COVID-19. Study in general: Sample material is recorded as cDNA or gDNA derived from T cells, B-cell-depleted T cells, or PBMCs.

The CDR3 has 15 residues. Germline V lookup: CDR1 LNHNV, CDR2 YYDKDF (reference sequence). Trimming stripped 0 bases from V and 6 bases from J, with 15 bases between. Assay used: immunoSEQ multiplex PCR; TCRdb lists only in-frame clones, some missing. The sample lists around 500,000 clones; roughly 90% were seen once. Recovered Cohort 3 donors showed two negative PCRs, clearance, or symptom resolution. The chain carries TRBV15 and TRBJ2-7; D may be TRBD1 (6 bases). Sequencing input: PBMCs or T cells enriched from blood (not recorded which). This sequence originates from a woman in her 40s who had recovered from COVID-19. This chain's CDR3 is CATSRDTDSWLEQYF. CDR3 bases: TGTGCCACCAGCAGAGACACGGACAGTTGGCTCGAGCAGTACTTC.